This T cell receptor beta chain originates from a study of OX40 agonist ivuxolimab in advanced cancers. The study, taken as a whole, reports: With doses of 0.1 to 3.0 mg/kg, CD4+ and CD8+ blood T cells had undergone clonal expansion by week 6. Clonal expansion was among the lowest in partial responders at 0.1-3.0 mg/kg, especially CD8+.

Data came from immunoSEQ multiplex PCR; TCRdb stores just in-frame clones and leaves some out. The table includes around 110,000 clones, just under 95% detected once. Systemic immunosuppression or a history of autoimmune disease excluded patients. A note on this clone: Its antigen remains unknown.

The sequenced sample was CD4+ or CD8+ T cells sorted from blood, obtained in a trial of the OX40 agonist ivuxolimab. This clonotype originated in an adult with an advanced solid tumor such as melanoma, head and neck, liver or kidney cancer.

The CDR3 protein is CAWSVGQEHYEQYF. CDR3 coding DNA: TGTGCCTGGAGTGTAGGGCAGGAACACTACGAGCAGTACTTC. V gene TRBV30 combines with J gene TRBJ2-7; D gene ambiguous. Trimming removed 0 bases at V and 3 bases at J, with 12 bases between. The CDR3 contains 14 residues. The germline V gene encodes CDR1 GTSNPN and CDR2 SVGIG (reference sequence).